These 13 T cell receptor beta chains were sequenced from one sample in a study of T cell changes during pregnancy in multiple sclerosis. Assay used: immunoSEQ multiplex PCR; TCRdb lists only in-frame clones, some missing. The data show about 59,000 clones, approximately 92% seen once. Material: CD4+ T cells from peripheral blood mononuclear cells, obtained before pregnancy. The receptor set was obtained from a female donor with multiple sclerosis, enrolled in a pregnancy study.

The rearrangement links TRBV9 to TRBJ2-1; 10 bases are shared with TRBD2. CDR3 length: 15 amino acids. Germline CDR1 reads SGDLS; CDR2 reads YYNGEE. V shed 4 bases and J 8 bases; nucleotides not matched to a gene: 9. CDR3 sequence: CASSSSSGRADEQFF. The DNA for the CDR3 is TGTGCCAGCAGCTCCTCAAGCGGGAGGGCCGATGAGCAGTTCTTC. Full variable domain (rest looked up from reference TRBV9 and TRBJ2-1): DSGVTQTPKHLITATGQRVTLRCSPRSGDLSVYWYQQSLDQGLQFLIQYYNGEERAKGNILERFSAQQFPDLHSELNLSSLELGDSALYFCASSSSSGRADEQFFGPGTRLTVL.

This chain links TRBV2 with TRBJ2-1; TRBD2 might be the D (5 bases). V was pared by 8 bases and J by 9 bases, with 17 bases between. The CDR3 is 13 amino acids. Germline V gene data show CDR1 as SNHLY and CDR2 as FYNNEI. This CDR3 reads CASGVEGPSEQFF. The CDR3 bases are TGTGCCAGCGGGGTCGAGGGCCCCTCTGAGCAGTTCTTC.

The V gene is TRBV19, the J gene TRBJ1-2, with unresolved D. CDR1 and CDR2 from the germline V gene are LNHDA and SQIVND (reference sequence). The V end was cut by 3 bases, the J end by 2 bases, with 16 bases between. The CDR3 is made up of 16 amino acids. The CDR3 sequence is CASSIELPPYNYGYTF. As DNA, the CDR3 is TGTGCCAGTAGTATTGAACTACCCCCTTACAACTATGGCTACACCTTC.

This clone was seen a few times. V gene TRBV19 combines with J gene TRBJ1-1, with D unclear. V was cut by 5 bases and J by 0 bases, with 4 bases left in between. Germline V lookup: CDR1 LNHDA, CDR2 SQIVND (reference sequence). CDR3 size: 12 residues. CDR3 DNA sequence: TGTGCCAGTAGTCAGATGAACACTGAAGCTTTCTTT. Its translation: CASSQMNTEAFF.

The chain recombines TRBV5-1 with TRBJ1-5; the match to TRBD1 covers 7 bases. The germline V gene encodes CDR1 SGHRS and CDR2 YFSETQ. V lost 4 bases, J lost 1 base, and 8 bases stayed unmatched. The CDR3 spans 16 residues. This chain's CDR3 is CASSPQGTGSNQPQHF. Here the CDR3 DNA reads TGCGCCAGCAGCCCACAGGGGACGGGAAGCAATCAGCCCCAGCATTTT.

This chain connects TRBV5-1 to TRBJ2-6; 7 bases are a match to TRBD1. After removal of 5 bases from V and 4 bases from J, the junction contained 9 bases not matched to a gene. The CDR3 loop spans 16 amino acids. Germline V gene lookup returns CDR1 SGHRS and CDR2 YFSETQ. The CDR3 loop reads CASRHLDRAGANVLTF. The CDR3 DNA reads TGCGCCAGCAGACACCTCGACAGGGCCGGGGCCAACGTCCTGACTTTC.

This chain connects TRBV5-8 to TRBJ2-7, with 7 bases identical to TRBD2. After removal of 5 bases from V and 3 bases from J, the junction contained 5 bases not matched to a gene. Germline V gene lookup returns CDR1 SGHTS and CDR2 YDEGEE. CDR3 length: 13 amino acids. As DNA, the CDR3 is TGTGCCAGCAGGGGGGAGGGCAGCTACGAGCAGTACTTC. Amino acid sequence: CASRGEGSYEQYF.

This chain joins TRBV5-6 and TRBJ2-7; 13 bases match TRBD2. This CDR3 region has 14 residues. The J segment lost 2 bases and the V segment lost 4 bases, leaving 0 bases of the junction unmatched. Germline CDR1 reads SGHDT; CDR2 reads YYEEEE. CDR3 DNA sequence: TGTGCCAGCAGCGGACTAGCGGGGGCCTACGAGCAGTACTTC. Translating it yields CASSGLAGAYEQYF.

The sample holds one count of this clone. The rearrangement uses TRBV11-2 and TRBJ2-4; no firm D call. Germline lookup yields CDR1 SGHAT and CDR2 FQNNGV. The V gene lost 1 base and the J gene lost 7 bases, with 5 bases spanning the gap. CDR3 length: 12 residues. CDR3 residues: CASSLGANIQYF. As DNA, the CDR3 is TGTGCCAGCAGCTTAGGGGCGAACATTCAGTACTTC. The entire variable domain, with the rest obtained from reference TRBV11-2 and TRBJ2-4, is as follows: EAGVAQSPRYKIIEKRQSVAFWCNPISGHATLYWYQQILGQGPKLLIQFQNNGVVDDSQLPKDRFSAERLKGVDSTLKIQPAKLEDSAVYLCASSLGANIQYFGAGTRLSVL.

The chain couples TRBV7-6 to TRBJ1-1, with TRBD1 matching over 8 bases. CDR3 length: 14 amino acids. Trimming at V came to 4 bases and at J to 5 bases, leaving 6 bases not matched to a gene. Germline assignment: CDR1 SGHVS and CDR2 FNYEAQ. CDR3 bases: TGTGCCAGCAGCTCCTCGGACAGGGAGACTGAAGCTTTCTTT. This codes for CASSSSDRETEAFF. Complete variable domain (other parts from reference TRBV7-6 and TRBJ1-1): GAGVSQSPRYKVTKRGQDVALRCDPISGHVSLYWYRQALGQGPEFLTYFNYEAQQDKSGLPNDRFSAERPEGSISTLTIQRTEQRDSAMYRCASSSSDRETEAFFGQGTRLTVV.

The chain links TRBV9 to TRBJ2-1; no clear D. V was shortened by 0 bases and J by 3 bases, with 10 bases between the two germline ends. CDR3 length: 15 residues. CDR1 is SGDLS and CDR2 is YYNGEE in the germline V gene. For the CDR3, the DNA is TGTGCCAGCAGCGTAGGGGCTGTGTTCTACAATGAGCAGTTCTTC. Its translation: CASSVGAVFYNEQFF.

The V gene is TRBV2, the J gene TRBJ2-7; D not resolved. Trimming left V 4 bases short and J 4 bases short, with 5 bases between. The CDR3 runs 11 residues. Germline CDR1 and CDR2: SNHLY and FYNNEI. Written as DNA, the CDR3 is TGTGCCAGCAGTGTACTTTACGAGCAGTACTTC. Amino acids: CASSVLYEQYF.

V and J are TRBV20-1 and TRBJ1-4; the D gene is possibly TRBD1 (6 bases). The V end was cut by 6 bases, the J end by 8 bases, with 10 bases between. The CDR3 sequence is 11 residues long. Germline V gene data show CDR1 as DFQATT and CDR2 as SNEGSKA (reference sequence). As DNA, the CDR3 is TGCAGTGCCAGGGGAGGGGAAAAACTGTTTTTT. It yields the protein CSARGGEKLFF.